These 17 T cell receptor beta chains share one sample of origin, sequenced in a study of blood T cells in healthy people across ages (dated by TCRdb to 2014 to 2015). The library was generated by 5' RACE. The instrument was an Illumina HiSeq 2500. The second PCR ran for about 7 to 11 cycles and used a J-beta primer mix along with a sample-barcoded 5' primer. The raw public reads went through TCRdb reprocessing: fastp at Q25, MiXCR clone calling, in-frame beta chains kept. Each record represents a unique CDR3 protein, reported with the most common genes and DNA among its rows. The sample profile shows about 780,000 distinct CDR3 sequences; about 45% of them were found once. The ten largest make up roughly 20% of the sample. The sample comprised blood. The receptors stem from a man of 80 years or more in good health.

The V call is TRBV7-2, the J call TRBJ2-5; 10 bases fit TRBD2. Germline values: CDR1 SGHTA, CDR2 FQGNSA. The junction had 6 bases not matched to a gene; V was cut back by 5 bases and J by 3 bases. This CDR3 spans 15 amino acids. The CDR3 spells CASSPRAGGEETQYF. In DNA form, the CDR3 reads TGTGCCAGCAGCCCCCGAGCGGGAGGGGAAGAGACCCAGTACTTC. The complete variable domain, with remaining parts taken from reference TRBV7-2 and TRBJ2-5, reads GAGVSQSPSNKVTEKGKDVELRCDPISGHTALYWYRQSLGQGLEFLIYFQGNSAPDKSGLPSDRFSAERTGGSVSTLTIQRTQQEDSAVYLCASSPRAGGEETQYFGPGTRLLVL.

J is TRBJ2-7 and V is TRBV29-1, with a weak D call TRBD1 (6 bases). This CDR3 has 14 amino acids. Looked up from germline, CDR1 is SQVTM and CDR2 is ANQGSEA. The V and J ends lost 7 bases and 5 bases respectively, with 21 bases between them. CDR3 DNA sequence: TGCAGCGCTCAGGGGACCCTCTCGACCCACGAGCAGTACTTC. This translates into CSAQGTLSTHEQYF.

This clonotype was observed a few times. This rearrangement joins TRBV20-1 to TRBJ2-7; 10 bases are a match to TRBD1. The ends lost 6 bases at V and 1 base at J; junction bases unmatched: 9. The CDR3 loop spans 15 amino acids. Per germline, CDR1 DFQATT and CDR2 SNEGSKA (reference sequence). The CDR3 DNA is TGCAGTGCGGGACCGGGACAGGGGATTTCCTACGAGCAGTACTTC. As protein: CSAGPGQGISYEQYF.

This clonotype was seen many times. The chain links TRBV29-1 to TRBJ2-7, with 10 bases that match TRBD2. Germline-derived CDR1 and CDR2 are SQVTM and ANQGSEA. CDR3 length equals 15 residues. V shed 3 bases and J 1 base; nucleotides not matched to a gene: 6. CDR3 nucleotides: TGCAGCGTTGAGGGGGCTAGCGGGAGTTCCTACGAGCAGTACTTC. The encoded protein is CSVEGASGSSYEQYF.

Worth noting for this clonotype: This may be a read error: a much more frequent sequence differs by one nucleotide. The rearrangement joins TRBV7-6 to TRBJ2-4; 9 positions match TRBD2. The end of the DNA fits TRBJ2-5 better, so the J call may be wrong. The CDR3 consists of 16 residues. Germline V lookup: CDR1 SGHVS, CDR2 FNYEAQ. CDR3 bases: TGTACCAGCAGCTCAGGGACTAGCCGGGGCCAAGAGACCCAGTACTTC. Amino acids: CTSSSGTSRGQETQYF.

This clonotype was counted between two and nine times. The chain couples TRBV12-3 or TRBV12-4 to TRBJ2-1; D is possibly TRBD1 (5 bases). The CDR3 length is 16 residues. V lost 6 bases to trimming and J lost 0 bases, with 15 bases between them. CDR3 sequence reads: CASRDPGPRSYNEQFF. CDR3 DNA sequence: TGTGCCAGCAGAGACCCAGGGCCTCGCTCCTACAATGAGCAGTTCTTC.

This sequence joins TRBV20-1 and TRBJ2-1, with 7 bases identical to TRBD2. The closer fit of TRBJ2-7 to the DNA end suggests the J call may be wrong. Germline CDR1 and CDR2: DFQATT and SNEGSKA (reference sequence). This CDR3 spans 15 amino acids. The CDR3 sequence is CSAGFGGSSYNEQYF. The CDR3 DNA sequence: TGCAGTGCTGGGTTCGGCGGGAGCTCCTACAATGAGCAGTACTTC.

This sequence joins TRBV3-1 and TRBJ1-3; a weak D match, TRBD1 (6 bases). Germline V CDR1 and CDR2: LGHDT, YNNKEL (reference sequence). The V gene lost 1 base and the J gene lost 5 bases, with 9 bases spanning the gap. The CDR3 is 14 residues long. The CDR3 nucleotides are TGTGCCAGCAGCCAAGTAGGGGGGAGAAACACCATATATTTT. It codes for CASSQVGGRNTIYF.

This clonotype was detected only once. The CDR3 region has the DNA TGCAGTGCAACCCGATTTGTAGCGGGAGCCAAAAACATTCAGTACTTC. It yields the protein CSATRFVAGAKNIQYF. V is TRBV20-1 and J is TRBJ2-7; TRBD2 agrees at 7 bases. The end of the DNA is better explained by TRBJ2-4, so the J call may be wrong. The germline V gene encodes CDR1 DFQATT and CDR2 SNEGSKA (reference sequence). The CDR3 has 16 residues.

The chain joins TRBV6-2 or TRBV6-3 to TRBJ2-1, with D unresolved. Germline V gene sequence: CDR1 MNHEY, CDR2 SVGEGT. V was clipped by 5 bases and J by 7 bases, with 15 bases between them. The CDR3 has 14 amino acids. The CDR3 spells CASSDATLGNEQFF. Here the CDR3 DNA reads TGTGCCAGCAGTGACGCAACTTTGGGTAATGAGCAGTTCTTC.

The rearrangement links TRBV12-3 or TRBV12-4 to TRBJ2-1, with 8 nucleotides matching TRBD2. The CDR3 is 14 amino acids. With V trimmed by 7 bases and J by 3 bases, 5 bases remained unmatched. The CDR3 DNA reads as TGTGCCAGCACCGTGACTAGCGACTACAATGAGCAGTTCTTC. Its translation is CASTVTSDYNEQFF.

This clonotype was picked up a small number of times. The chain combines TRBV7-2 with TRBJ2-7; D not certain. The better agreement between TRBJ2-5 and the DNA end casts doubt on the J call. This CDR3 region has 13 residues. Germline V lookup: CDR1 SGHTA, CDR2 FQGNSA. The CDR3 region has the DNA TGTGCCAGCAGCTTAGTTAAGCAAGAGACCCAGTACTTC. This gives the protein CASSLVKQETQYF.

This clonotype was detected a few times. CDR3 amino acids: CASSEVESNLHEQFF. CDR3 nucleotides: TGTGCCAGCAGTGAAGTTGAGTCCAATCTCCATGAGCAGTTCTTC. The rearrangement links TRBV2 to TRBJ2-1, with D unresolved. This CDR3 spans 15 amino acids. The V gene's germline CDR1 is SNHLY and CDR2 FYNNEI. V was shortened by 1 base and J by 8 bases, with 15 bases between the two germline ends.

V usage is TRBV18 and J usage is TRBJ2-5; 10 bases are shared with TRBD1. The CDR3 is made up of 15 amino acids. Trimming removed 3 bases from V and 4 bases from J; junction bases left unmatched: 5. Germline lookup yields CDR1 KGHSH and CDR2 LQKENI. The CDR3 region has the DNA TGTGCCAGCTCACCGCGGGACAGGGGAGTAGAGACCCAGTACTTC. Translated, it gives CASSPRDRGVETQYF.

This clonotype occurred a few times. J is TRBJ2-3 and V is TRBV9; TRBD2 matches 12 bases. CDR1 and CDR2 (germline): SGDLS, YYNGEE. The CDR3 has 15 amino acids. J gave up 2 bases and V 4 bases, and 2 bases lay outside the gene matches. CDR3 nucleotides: TGTGCCAGCAGCACTAGCGGGGGGAACACAGATACGCAGTATTTT. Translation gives CASSTSGGNTDTQYF.

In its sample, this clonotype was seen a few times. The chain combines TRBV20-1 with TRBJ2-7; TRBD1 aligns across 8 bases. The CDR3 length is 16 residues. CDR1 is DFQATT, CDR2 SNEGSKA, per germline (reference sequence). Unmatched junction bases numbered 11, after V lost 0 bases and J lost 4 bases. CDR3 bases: TGCAGTGCTAGAGATTCCAGGCAGGGGGCATGGTACGAGCAGTACTTC. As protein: CSARDSRQGAWYEQYF.

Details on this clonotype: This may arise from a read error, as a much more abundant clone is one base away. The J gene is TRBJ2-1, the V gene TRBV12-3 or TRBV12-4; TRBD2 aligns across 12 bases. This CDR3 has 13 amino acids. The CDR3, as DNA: TGTGCCGGCAGTGGACTAGCGGGACATGAGCAGTTCTTC. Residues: CAGSGLAGHEQFF.